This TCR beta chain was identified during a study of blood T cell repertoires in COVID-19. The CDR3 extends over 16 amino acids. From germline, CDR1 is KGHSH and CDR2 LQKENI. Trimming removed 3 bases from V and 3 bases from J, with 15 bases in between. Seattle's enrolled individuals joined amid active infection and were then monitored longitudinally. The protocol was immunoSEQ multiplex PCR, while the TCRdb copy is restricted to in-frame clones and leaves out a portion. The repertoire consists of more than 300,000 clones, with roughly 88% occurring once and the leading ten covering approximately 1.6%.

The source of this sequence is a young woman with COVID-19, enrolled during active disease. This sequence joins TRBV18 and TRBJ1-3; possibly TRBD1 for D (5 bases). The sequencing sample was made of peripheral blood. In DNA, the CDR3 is TGTGCCAGCTCACCCCAGGCTCAGGGAAGTGGAAACACCATATATTTT. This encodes CASSPQAQGSGNTIYF.